This T cell receptor beta chain was obtained from a study of T cell responses to AZD1222 COVID-19 vaccine. Study-wide points: White British ancestry dominated among donors, who included more females, and clonal diversity was possibly underestimated.

Looked up from germline, CDR1 is MDHEN and CDR2 is SYDVKM. The length of the CDR3 is 15 residues. The V gene end was trimmed by 5 bases and the J gene end by 4 bases; junction bases not matched to a gene: 8. Details on this clone: Its antigen is not identified.

Assay used: immunoSEQ multiplex PCR; TCRdb lists only in-frame clones, some missing. This sample has around 110,000 clones; 75% to 90% occur once, and the top ten carry 3.9%. The sequence derives from an adult in good health. The chain links TRBV28 to TRBJ1-1; 9 bases agree with TRBD1. The starting material was peripheral blood, obtained on day 0 of MenACWY control vaccination. The CDR3 nucleotides are TGTGCCAGCAGTCCAACACAGGGGGCCGGCACTGAAGCTTTCTTT. This translates into CASSPTQGAGTEAFF.